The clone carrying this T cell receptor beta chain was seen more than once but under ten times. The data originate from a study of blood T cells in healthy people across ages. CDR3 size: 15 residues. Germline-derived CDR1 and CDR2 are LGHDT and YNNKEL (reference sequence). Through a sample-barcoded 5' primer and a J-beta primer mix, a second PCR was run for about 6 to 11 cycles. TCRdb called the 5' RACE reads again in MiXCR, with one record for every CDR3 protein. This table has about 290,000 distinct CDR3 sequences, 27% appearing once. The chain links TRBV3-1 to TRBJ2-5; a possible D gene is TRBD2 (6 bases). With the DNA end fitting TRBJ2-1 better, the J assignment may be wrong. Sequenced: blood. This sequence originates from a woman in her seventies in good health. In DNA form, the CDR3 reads TGTGCCAGCAGCCACCTACGGGGGACCTACAATGAGCAGTTCTTC. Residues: CASSHLRGTYNEQFF.